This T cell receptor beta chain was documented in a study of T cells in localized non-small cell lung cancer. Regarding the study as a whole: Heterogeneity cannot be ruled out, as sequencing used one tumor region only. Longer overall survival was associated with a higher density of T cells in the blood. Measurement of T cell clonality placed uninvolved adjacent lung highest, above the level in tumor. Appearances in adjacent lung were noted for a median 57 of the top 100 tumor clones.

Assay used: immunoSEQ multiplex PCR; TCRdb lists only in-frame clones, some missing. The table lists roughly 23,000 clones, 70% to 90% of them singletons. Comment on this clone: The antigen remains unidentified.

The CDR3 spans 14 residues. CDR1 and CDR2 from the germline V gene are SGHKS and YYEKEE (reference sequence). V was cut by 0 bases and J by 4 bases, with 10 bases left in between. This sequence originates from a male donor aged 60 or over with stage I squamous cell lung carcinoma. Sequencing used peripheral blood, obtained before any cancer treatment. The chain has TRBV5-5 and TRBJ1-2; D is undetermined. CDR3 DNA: TGTGCCAGCAGCTTGGGAACTTCGCCCTATGGCTACACCTTC. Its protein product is CASSLGTSPYGYTF.